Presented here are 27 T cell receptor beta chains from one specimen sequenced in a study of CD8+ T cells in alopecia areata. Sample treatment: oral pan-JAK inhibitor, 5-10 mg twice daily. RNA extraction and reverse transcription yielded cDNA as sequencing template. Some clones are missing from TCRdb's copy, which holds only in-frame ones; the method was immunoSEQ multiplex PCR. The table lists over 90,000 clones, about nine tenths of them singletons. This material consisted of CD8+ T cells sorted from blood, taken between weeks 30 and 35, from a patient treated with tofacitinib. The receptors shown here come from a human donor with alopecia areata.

CDR3: CAWAASYTEMNTEAFF. As DNA, the CDR3 is TGTGCCTGGGCCGCGAGCTACACGGAAATGAACACTGAAGCTTTCTTT. This chain links TRBV30 with TRBJ1-1; D is undetermined. The CDR3 runs to 16 residues. With 5 bases removed from V and 0 bases from J, the gap between germline ends came to 19 bases. In germline, CDR1 is GTSNPN, CDR2 SVGIG (reference sequence). The whole variable domain, remainder taken from reference TRBV30 and TRBJ1-1, is SQTIHQWPATLVQPVGSPLSLECTVEGTSNPNLYWYRQAAGRGLQLLFYSVGIGQISSEVPQNLSASRPQDRQFILSSKKLLLSDSGFYLCAWAASYTEMNTEAFFGQGTRLTVV.

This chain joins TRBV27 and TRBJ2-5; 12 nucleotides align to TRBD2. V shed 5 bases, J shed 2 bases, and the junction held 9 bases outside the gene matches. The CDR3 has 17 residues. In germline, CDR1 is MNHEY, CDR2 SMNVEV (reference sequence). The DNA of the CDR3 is TGTGCCAGCAGTATGCGACTAGCGGGAGTCCGACAAGAGACCCAGTACTTC. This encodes CASSMRLAGVRQETQYF.

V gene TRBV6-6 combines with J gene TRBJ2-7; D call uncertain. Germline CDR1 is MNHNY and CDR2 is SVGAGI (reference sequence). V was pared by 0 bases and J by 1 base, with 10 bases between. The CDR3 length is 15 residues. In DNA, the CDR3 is TGTGCCAGCAGTTACTCCGATCCTCGGTCCTACGAGCAGTACTTC. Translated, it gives CASSYSDPRSYEQYF.

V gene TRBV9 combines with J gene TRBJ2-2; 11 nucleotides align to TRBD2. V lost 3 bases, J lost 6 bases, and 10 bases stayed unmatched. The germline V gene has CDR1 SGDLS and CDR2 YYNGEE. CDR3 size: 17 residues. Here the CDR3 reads CASSALAGVGAPGELFF. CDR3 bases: TGTGCCAGCAGCGCACTAGCGGGAGTGGGAGCACCCGGGGAGCTGTTTTTT.

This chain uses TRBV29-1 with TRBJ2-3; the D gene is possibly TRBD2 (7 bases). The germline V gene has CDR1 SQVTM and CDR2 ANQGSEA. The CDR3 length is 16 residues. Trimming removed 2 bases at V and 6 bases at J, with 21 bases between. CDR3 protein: CSVERGGILTFDTQYF. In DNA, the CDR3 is TGCAGCGTTGAAAGGGGGGGAATTCTAACATTCGATACGCAGTATTTT.

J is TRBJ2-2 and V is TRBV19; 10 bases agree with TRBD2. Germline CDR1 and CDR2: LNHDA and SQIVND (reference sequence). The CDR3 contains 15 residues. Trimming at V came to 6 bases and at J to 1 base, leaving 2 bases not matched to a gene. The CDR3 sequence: CASSGLAENTGELFF. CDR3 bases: TGTGCCAGTAGCGGACTAGCGGAGAACACCGGGGAGCTGTTTTTT.

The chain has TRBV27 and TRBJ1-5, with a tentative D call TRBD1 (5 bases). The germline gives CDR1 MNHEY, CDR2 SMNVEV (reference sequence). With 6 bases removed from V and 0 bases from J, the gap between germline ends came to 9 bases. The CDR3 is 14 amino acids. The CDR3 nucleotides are TGTGCCAGCAGCCCGGGGGATAGCAATCAGCCCCAGCATTTT. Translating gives CASSPGDSNQPQHF.

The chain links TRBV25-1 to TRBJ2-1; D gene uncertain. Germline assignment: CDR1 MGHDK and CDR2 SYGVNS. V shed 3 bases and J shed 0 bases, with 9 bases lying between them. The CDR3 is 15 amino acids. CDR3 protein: CASSDPASSYNEQFF. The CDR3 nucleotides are TGTGCCAGCAGTGACCCAGCGAGCTCCTACAATGAGCAGTTCTTC.

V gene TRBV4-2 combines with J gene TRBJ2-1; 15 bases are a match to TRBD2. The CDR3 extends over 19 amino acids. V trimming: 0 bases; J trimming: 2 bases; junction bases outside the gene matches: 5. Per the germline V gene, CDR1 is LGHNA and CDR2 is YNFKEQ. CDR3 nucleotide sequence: TGTGCCAGCAGCCAAGATGGGACTAGCGGGAGGAGCCCCTACAATGAGCAGTTCTTC. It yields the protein CASSQDGTSGRSPYNEQFF.

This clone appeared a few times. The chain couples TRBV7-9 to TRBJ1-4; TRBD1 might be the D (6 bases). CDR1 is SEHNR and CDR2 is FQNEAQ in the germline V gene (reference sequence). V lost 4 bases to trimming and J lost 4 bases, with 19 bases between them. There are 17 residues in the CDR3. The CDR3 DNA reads TGTGCCAGCAGCTCGGTCCGGGAGGGACATAATAATGAAAAACTGTTTTTT. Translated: CASSSVREGHNNEKLFF.

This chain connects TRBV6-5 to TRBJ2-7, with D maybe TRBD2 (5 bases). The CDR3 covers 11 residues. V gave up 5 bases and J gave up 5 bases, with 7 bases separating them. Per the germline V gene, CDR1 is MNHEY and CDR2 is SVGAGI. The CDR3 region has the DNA TGTGCCAGCAGTGCCGGGGACGAGCAGTACTTC. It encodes CASSAGDEQYF.

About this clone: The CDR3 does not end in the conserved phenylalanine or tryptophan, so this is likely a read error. DNA for the CDR3: TGCAGCGCTGAAGACACCTACGAGCAGTACCTC. Protein product: CSAEDTYEQYL. The chain couples TRBV29-1 to TRBJ2-7; D is uncertain. Per germline, CDR1 SQVTM and CDR2 ANQGSEA. The CDR3 has 11 residues.

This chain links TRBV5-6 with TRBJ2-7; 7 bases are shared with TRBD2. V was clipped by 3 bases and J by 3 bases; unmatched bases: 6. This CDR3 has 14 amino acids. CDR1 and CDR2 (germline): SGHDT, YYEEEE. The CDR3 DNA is TGTGCCAGCAGCTCGCTCCGGGACTACTACGAGCAGTACTTC. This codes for CASSSLRDYYEQYF.

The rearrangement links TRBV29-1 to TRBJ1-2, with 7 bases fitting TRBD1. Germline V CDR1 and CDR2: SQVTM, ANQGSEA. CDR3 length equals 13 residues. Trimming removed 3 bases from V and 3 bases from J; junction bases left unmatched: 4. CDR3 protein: CSVDTGTDYGYTF. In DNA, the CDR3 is TGCAGCGTTGACACCGGGACAGACTATGGCTACACCTTC. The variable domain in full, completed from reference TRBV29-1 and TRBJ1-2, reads SAVISQKPSRDICQRGTSLTIQCQVDSQVTMMFWYRQQPGQSLTLIATANQGSEATYESGFVIDKFPISRPNLTFSTLTVSNMSPEDSSIYLCSVDTGTDYGYTFGSGTRLTVV.

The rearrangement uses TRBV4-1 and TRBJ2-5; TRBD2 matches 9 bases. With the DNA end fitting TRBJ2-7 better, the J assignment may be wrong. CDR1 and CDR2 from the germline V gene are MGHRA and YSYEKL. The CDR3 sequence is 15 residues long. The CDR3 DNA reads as TGCGCCAGCAGCCAGACTAGCGGAGGGGCCTACGAGCAGTACTTC. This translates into CASSQTSGGAYEQYF.

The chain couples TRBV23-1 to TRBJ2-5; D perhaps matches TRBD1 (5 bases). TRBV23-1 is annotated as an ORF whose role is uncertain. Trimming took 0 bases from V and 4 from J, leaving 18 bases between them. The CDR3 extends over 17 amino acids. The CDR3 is CASSQSSAGMRLETQYF. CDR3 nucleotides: TGCGCCAGCAGTCAATCTTCGGCAGGGATGAGGCTAGAGACCCAGTACTTC.

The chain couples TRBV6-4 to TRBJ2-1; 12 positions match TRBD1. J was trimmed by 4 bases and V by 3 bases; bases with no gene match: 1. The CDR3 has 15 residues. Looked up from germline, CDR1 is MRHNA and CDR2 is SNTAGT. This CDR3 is CASSEGQGAYNEQFF. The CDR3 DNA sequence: TGTGCCAGCAGTGAGGGACAGGGGGCATACAATGAGCAGTTCTTC.

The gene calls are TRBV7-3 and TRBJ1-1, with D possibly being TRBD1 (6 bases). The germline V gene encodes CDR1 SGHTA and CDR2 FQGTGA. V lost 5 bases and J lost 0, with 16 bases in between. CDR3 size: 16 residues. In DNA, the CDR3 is TGTGCCAGCAGCGACCATCAGGGGTTCATGAACACTGAAGCTTTCTTT. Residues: CASSDHQGFMNTEAFF.

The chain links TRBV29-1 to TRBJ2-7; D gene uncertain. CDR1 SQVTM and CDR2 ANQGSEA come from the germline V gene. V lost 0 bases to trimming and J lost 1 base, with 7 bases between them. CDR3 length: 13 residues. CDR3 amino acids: CSVEDLQSYEQYF. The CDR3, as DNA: TGCAGCGTTGAAGATCTACAGTCCTACGAGCAGTACTTC.

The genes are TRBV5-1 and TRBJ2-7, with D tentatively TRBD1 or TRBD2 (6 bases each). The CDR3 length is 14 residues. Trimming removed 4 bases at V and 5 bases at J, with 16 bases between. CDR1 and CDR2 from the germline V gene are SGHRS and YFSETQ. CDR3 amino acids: CASSISGGGNEQYF. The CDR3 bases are TGCGCCAGCAGCATCTCCGGGGGCGGGAACGAGCAGTACTTC.

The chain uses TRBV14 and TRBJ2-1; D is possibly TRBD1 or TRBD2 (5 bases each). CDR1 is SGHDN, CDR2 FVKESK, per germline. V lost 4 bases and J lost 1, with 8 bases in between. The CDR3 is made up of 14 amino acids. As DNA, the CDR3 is TGTGCCAGCAGCCGAGGGGTGTCCTACAATGAGCAGTTCTTC. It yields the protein CASSRGVSYNEQFF.

The CDR3, as DNA: TGTGCCAGCAGTTCGGGGCAGGACTACGAGCAGTACTTC. It codes for CASSSGQDYEQYF. The chain employs TRBV27 and TRBJ2-7; D might be TRBD1 or TRBD2, each matching 5 bases. Germline V gene lookup returns CDR1 MNHEY and CDR2 SMNVEV (reference sequence). V lost 4 bases, J lost 3 bases, and 10 bases lay in between. The CDR3 contains 13 residues.

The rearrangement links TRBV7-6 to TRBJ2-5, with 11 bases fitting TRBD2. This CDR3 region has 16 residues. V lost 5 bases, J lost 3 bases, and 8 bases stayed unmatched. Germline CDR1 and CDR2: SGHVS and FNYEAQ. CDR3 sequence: CASSLRTSGYKETQYF. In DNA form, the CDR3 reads TGTGCCAGCAGCCTGAGGACTAGCGGGTACAAAGAGACCCAGTACTTC.

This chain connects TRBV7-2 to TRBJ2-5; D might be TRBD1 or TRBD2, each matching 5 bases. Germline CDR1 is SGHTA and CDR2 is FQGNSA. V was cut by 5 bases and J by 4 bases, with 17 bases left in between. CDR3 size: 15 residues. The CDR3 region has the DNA TGTGCCAGCAGCGTAACCGGGACCCGGGGAGAGACCCAGTACTTC. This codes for CASSVTGTRGETQYF.

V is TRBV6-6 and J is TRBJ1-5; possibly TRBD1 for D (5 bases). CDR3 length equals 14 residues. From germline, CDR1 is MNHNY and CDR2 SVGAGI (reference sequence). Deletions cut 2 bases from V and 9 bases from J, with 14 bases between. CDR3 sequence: CASSYAEGLGPQHF. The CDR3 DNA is TGTGCCAGCAGTTACGCGGAGGGGTTGGGGCCCCAGCATTTT.

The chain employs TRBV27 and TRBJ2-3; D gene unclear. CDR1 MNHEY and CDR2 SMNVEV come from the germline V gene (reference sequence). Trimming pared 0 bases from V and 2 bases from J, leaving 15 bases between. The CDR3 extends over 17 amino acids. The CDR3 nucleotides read TGTGCCAGCAGTTTATCGTCTATCAGCCTTCTCACAGATACGCAGTATTTT. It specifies CASSLSSISLLTDTQYF.

The CDR3 sequence is CASRGGHMNTEAFF. The CDR3 nucleotides read TGCGCCAGCAGGGGGGGTCACATGAACACTGAAGCTTTCTTT. The V and J genes are TRBV10-2 and TRBJ1-1; possible D gene TRBD1, 5 bases. Germline CDR1 is WSHSY and CDR2 is SAAADI. Trimming shortened V by 6 bases and J by 0 bases, and 11 bases separated the two germline ends. CDR3 length: 14 amino acids.